These 16 T cell receptor beta chains came from one sample sequenced in a study of regulatory T cells in long-lasting Graves disease. Building the TCR beta libraries relied on iRepertoire HTBI primers, and CDR3 regions underwent Arm-PCR. TCRdb fed the multiplex PCR reads into MiXCR, producing one record per CDR3 protein. This table holds more than 300,000 distinct CDR3 sequences, roughly 24% found once. Documented time point: persistent/refractory GD, antithyroid drugs over 5 years with positive TRAb. PBMC RNA served as the TCR library source. Sequenced here: peripheral blood mononuclear cells (PBMCs), sampled when the disease was refractory, from a patient treated with antithyroid drugs. The receptors shown here come from a woman aged 40 to 50 with Graves disease.

The table lists this clonotype with many counts. The CDR3 nucleotides are TGTGCCAGCAGTGTGAGACACCAAGAGACCCAGTACTTC. Translation gives CASSVRHQETQYF. The V gene is TRBV2, the J gene TRBJ2-5, with unresolved D. The CDR3 is 13 residues long. Trimming pared 4 bases from V and 0 bases from J, leaving 6 bases between. Looked up from germline, CDR1 is SNHLY and CDR2 is FYNNEI.

V is TRBV11-2 and J is TRBJ2-3, with unresolved D. V lost 3 bases to trimming and J lost 2 bases, with 6 bases between them. CDR3 length equals 13 residues. Germline V gives CDR1 SGHAT, CDR2 FQNNGV. This CDR3 is CASSFLPTDTQYF. As DNA, the CDR3 is TGTGCCAGCAGCTTTCTCCCCACAGATACGCAGTATTTT.

The J gene is TRBJ2-6, the V gene TRBV6-2 or TRBV6-3; D is unresolved. This CDR3 contains 13 residues. Germline V gives CDR1 MNHEY, CDR2 SVGEGT. V shed 9 bases and J shed 0 bases, with 6 bases lying between them. CDR3 nucleotides: TGTGCCAGAACAGCCTCTGGGGCCAACGTCCTGACTTTC. It translates to CARTASGANVLTF.

This clonotype has ten or more counts. The chain uses TRBV10-3 and TRBJ2-5; TRBD1 matches at 9 bases. Germline loops: CDR1 ENHRY, CDR2 SYGVKD. This CDR3 spans 15 amino acids. V gave up 6 bases and J gave up 2 bases; unmatched junction bases: 7. The CDR3 nucleotides are TGTGCCATCAGCAACGCCGGGACAGGGCAAGAGACCCAGTACTTC. Amino acid sequence: CAISNAGTGQETQYF.

There are many counts of this clonotype. The rearrangement uses TRBV5-1 and TRBJ1-6; D remains ambiguous. V lost 0 bases to trimming and J lost 10 bases, with 11 bases between them. CDR3 length: 14 amino acids. The germline gives CDR1 SGHRS, CDR2 YFSETQ. This CDR3 reads CASSLAGRGSPLHF. The CDR3, as DNA: TGCGCCAGCAGCTTGGCGGGGAGAGGATCACCCCTCCACTTT.

This clonotype has a count of ten or more. V usage is TRBV28 and J usage is TRBJ2-7, with D unclear. Germline V gene lookup returns CDR1 MDHEN and CDR2 SYDVKM. The CDR3 extends over 14 amino acids. Trimming cost V 1 base and J 2 bases, with 9 bases left between them. The CDR3 loop reads CASSLSAETYEQYF. The CDR3 bases are TGTGCCAGCAGTTTATCCGCGGAAACCTACGAGCAGTACTTC.

The rearrangement joins TRBV29-1 to TRBJ2-7; TRBD2 agrees at 8 bases. After removal of 3 bases from V and 3 bases from J, the junction contained 19 bases not matched to a gene. Per the germline V gene, CDR1 is SQVTM and CDR2 is ANQGSEA. The CDR3 loop spans 18 amino acids. The CDR3 loop is CSVEEGPLAGLVGYEQYF. The CDR3 nucleotides read TGCAGCGTTGAGGAAGGGCCGCTAGCGGGCCTAGTAGGCTACGAGCAGTACTTC.

The sample holds a few counts of this clonotype. The V gene is TRBV10-3, the J gene TRBJ2-5; D gene unclear. V was cut by 4 bases and J by 4 bases, with 10 bases left in between. This CDR3 has 13 amino acids. Germline V gene data show CDR1 as ENHRY and CDR2 as SYGVKD. In DNA form, the CDR3 reads TGTGCCATCAGTGTTTTAGCAGGAGAGACCCAGTACTTC. Protein sequence: CAISVLAGETQYF.

This clonotype came up many times. The chain carries TRBV11-2 and TRBJ2-2, with D possibly matching TRBD2 (5 bases). Germline-derived CDR1 and CDR2 are SGHAT and FQNNGV. V shed 5 bases and J shed 6 bases, with 13 bases lying between them. This CDR3 is built from 14 residues. The DNA for the CDR3 is TGTGCCAGCAGCGACGGACTCCGCGCCGGGGAGCTGTTTTTT. As protein: CASSDGLRAGELFF.

V usage is TRBV9 and J usage is TRBJ1-2; a possible D gene is TRBD1 (5 bases). Germline values: CDR1 SGDLS, CDR2 YYNGEE. The V and J ends lost 3 bases and 2 bases respectively, with 8 bases between them. The CDR3 length is 13 residues. The CDR3 sequence: CASSGGGNYGYTF. In nucleotides, the CDR3 is TGTGCCAGCAGCGGGGGCGGAAACTATGGCTACACCTTC.

This clonotype has at least ten counts. The rearrangement joins TRBV2 to TRBJ2-7; 12 bases agree with TRBD2. The V gene's germline CDR1 is SNHLY and CDR2 FYNNEI. This CDR3 spans 13 amino acids. With V trimmed by 6 bases and J by 3 bases, 0 bases remained unmatched. The CDR3 loop is CASRLAGGYEQYF. The CDR3 DNA reads TGTGCCAGCAGACTAGCGGGAGGCTACGAGCAGTACTTC.

The sample holds a few counts of this clonotype. The chain is built from TRBV2 and TRBJ1-3, with 9 bases identical to TRBD1. This CDR3 spans 17 amino acids. Trimming at V came to 3 bases and at J to 3 bases, leaving 9 bases not matched to a gene. CDR1 is SNHLY, CDR2 FYNNEI, per germline. In DNA form, the CDR3 reads TGTGCCAGCAGTGACTTTTCGACAGGGGGATTTGGAAACACCATATATTTT. The encoded protein is CASSDFSTGGFGNTIYF.

This clonotype appeared a few times. The CDR3 DNA reads TGCAGTGCTAGACAGGCTCGCATGAACACTGAAGCTTTCTTT. Its protein is CSARQARMNTEAFF. J is TRBJ1-1 and V is TRBV20-1; D gene unclear. Germline V gives CDR1 DFQATT, CDR2 SNEGSKA (reference sequence). Trimming left V 2 bases short and J 0 bases short, with 10 bases between. The CDR3 totals 14 residues.

This clonotype was observed at least ten times. The chain joins TRBV12-3 or TRBV12-4 to TRBJ1-1, with 7 bases identical to TRBD1. The CDR3 has 14 amino acids. With 6 bases clipped from V and 0 bases from J, the junction kept 4 bases outside the gene matches. The CDR3 DNA follows: TGTGCCAGCAGGGACAGGCGGATGAACACTGAAGCTTTCTTT. Encoded protein: CASRDRRMNTEAFF.

This clonotype came up many times. The CDR3 sequence: CASSLGWRTTTEAFF. The DNA for the CDR3 is TGCGCCAGCAGCTTGGGGTGGCGGACGACCACTGAAGCTTTCTTT. The chain recombines TRBV5-1 with TRBJ1-1; D gene unclear. V was trimmed by 0 bases and J by 4 bases, leaving 13 bases between them. The CDR3 sequence is 15 residues long. CDR1 is SGHRS and CDR2 is YFSETQ in the germline V gene.

A few counts support this clonotype. CDR3 region: CASPGGVVRTEAFF. CDR3 sequence (DNA): TGTGCCAGCCCCGGAGGGGTGGTTAGGACTGAAGCTTTCTTT. V gene TRBV6-1 combines with J gene TRBJ1-1, with TRBD1 as a possible D gene (5 bases). CDR3 size: 14 residues. The ends were cut back, 8 bases at V and 5 bases at J, with 18 bases in the middle. Germline loops: CDR1 MNHNS, CDR2 SASEGT.